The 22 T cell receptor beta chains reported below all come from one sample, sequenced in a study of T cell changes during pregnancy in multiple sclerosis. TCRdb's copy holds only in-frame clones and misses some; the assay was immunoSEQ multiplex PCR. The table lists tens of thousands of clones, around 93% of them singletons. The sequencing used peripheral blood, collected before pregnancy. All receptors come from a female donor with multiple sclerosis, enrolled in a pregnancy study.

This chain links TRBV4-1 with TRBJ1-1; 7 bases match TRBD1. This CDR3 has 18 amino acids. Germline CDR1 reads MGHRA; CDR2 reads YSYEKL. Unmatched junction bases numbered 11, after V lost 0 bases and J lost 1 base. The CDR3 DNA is TGCGCCAGCAGCCAAGATCCCCTGAGGGACAGCGAGAACACTGAAGCTTTCTTT. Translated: CASSQDPLRDSENTEAFF.

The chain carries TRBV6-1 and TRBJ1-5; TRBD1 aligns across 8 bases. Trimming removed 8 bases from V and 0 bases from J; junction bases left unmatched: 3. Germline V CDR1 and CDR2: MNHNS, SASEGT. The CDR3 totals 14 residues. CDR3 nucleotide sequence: TGTGCCAGCGGGGACAGGTATAGCAATCAGCCCCAGCATTTT. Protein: CASGDRYSNQPQHF.

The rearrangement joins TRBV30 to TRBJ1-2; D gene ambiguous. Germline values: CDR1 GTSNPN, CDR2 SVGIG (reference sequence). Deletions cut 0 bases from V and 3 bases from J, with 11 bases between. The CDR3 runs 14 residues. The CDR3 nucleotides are TGTGCCTGGAGTGTACGGCCAGGCCACTATGGCTACACCTTC. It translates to CAWSVRPGHYGYTF.

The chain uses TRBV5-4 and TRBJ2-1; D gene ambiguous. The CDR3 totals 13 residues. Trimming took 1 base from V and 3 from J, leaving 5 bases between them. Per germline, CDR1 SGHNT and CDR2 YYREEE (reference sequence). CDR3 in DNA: TGTGCCAGCAGCTTGCCCCTCTACAATGAGCAGTTCTTC. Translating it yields CASSLPLYNEQFF. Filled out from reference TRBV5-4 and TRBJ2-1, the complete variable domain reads ETGVTQSPTHLIKTRGQQVTLRCSSQSGHNTVSWYQQALGQGPQFIFQYYREEENGRGNFPPRFSGLQFPNYSSELNVNALELDDSALYLCASSLPLYNEQFFGPGTRLTVL.

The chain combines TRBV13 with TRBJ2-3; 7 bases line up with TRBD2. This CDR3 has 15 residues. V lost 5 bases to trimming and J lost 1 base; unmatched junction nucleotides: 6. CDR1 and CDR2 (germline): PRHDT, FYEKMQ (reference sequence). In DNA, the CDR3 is TGTGCCAGCAGCCCAGGGACTACTGGCACAGATACGCAGTATTTT. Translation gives CASSPGTTGTDTQYF. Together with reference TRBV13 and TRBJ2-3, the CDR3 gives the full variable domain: AAGVIQSPRHLIKEKRETATLKCYPIPRHDTVYWYQQGPGQDPQFLISFYEKMQSDKGSIPDRFSAQQFSDYHSELNMSSLELGDSALYFCASSPGTTGTDTQYFGPGTRLTVL.

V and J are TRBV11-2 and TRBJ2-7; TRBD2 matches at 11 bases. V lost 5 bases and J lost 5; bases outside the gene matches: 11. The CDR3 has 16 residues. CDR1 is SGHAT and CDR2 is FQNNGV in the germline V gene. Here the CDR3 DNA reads TGTGCCAGCAGCAAATCCTTAGCGGGAGGGCCCGACGAGCAGTACTTC. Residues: CASSKSLAGGPDEQYF. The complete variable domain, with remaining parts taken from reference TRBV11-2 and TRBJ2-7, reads EAGVAQSPRYKIIEKRQSVAFWCNPISGHATLYWYQQILGQGPKLLIQFQNNGVVDDSQLPKDRFSAERLKGVDSTLKIQPAKLEDSAVYLCASSKSLAGGPDEQYFGPGTRLTVT.

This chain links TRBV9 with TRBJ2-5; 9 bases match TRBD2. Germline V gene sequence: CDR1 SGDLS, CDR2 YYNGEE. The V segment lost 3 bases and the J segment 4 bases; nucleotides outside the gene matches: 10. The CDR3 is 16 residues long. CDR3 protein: CASSADGGGARETQYF. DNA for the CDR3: TGTGCCAGCAGCGCGGACGGCGGGGGGGCCAGAGAGACCCAGTACTTC.

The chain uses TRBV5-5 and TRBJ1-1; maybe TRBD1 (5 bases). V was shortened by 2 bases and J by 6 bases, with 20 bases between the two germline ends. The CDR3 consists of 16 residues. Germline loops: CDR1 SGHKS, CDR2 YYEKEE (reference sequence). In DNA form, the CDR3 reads TGTGCCAGCAGCTTAATTCGACAGTTAAGAGGCCCTGAAGCTTTCTTT. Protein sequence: CASSLIRQLRGPEAFF.

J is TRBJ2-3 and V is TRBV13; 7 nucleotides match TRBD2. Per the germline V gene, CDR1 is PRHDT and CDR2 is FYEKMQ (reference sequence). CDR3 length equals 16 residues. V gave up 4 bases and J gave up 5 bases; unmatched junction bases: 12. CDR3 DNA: TGTGCCAGCAGCTCCTCCGGGACTAAGATCGGAGATACGCAGTATTTT. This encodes CASSSSGTKIGDTQYF.

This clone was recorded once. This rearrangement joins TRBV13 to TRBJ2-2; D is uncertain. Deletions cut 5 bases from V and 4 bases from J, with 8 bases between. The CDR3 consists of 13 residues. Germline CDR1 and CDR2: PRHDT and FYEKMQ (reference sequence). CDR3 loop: CASSRVLTGELFF. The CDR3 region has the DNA TGTGCCAGCAGCCGGGTCCTCACCGGGGAGCTGTTTTTT.

The CDR3 loop reads CASSLDPCEEKLFF. CDR3 in DNA: TGTGCCAGCAGCTTAGATCCGTGCGAAGAAAAACTGTTTTTT. The V gene is TRBV11-3, the J gene TRBJ1-4; D uncertain. The CDR3 loop spans 14 amino acids. The germline V gene has CDR1 SGHNT and CDR2 YENEEA. V lost 0 bases to trimming and J lost 8 bases, with 10 bases between them.

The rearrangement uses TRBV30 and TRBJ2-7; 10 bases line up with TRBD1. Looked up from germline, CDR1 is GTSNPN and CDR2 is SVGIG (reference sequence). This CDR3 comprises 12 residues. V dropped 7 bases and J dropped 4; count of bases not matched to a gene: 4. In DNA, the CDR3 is TGTGCCTTGACAGGGGGCAGGTACGAGCAGTACTTC. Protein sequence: CALTGGRYEQYF.

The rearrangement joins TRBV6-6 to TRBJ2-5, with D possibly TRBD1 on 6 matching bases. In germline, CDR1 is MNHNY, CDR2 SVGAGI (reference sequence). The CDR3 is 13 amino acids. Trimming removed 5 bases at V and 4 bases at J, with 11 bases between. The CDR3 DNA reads TGTGCCAGCAGTCGGACAGTTGGAGAGACCCAGTACTTC. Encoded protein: CASSRTVGETQYF.

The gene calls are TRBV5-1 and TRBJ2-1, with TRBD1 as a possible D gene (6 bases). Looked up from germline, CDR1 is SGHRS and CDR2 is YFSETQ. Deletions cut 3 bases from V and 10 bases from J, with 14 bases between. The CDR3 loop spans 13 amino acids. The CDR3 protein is CASSSLTGGEQFF. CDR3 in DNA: TGCGCCAGCAGCTCCCTGACAGGCGGAGAGCAGTTCTTC.

The CDR3, as DNA: TGTGCCAGCAGCCAAGGCCCACAGGGACCAGGGAACACTGAAGCTTTCTTT. It encodes CASSQGPQGPGNTEAFF. V usage is TRBV4-2 and J usage is TRBJ1-1; weak D call: TRBD1 (6 bases). Trimming cost V 1 base and J 1 base, with 16 bases left between them. Germline CDR1 is LGHNA and CDR2 is YNFKEQ. The CDR3 length is 17 residues.

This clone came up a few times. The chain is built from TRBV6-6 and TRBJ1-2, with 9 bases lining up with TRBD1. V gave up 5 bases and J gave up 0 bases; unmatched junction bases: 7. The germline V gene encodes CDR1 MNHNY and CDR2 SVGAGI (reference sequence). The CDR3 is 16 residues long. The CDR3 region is CASSPGTGTTNYGYTF. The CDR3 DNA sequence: TGTGCCAGCAGTCCCGGGACAGGGACTACTAACTATGGCTACACCTTC.

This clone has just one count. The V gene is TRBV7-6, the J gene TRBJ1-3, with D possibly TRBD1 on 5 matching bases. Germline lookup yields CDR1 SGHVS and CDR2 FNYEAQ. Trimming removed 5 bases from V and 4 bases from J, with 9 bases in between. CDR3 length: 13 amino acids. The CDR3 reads CASSQRGGNTIYF. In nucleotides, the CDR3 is TGTGCCAGCAGCCAACGGGGGGGAAACACCATATATTTT.

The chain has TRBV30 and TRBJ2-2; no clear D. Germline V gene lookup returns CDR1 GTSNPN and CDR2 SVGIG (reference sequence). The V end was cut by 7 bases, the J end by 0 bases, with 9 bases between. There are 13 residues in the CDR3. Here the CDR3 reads CAYHTANTGELFF. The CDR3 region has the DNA TGTGCCTACCACACAGCGAACACCGGGGAGCTGTTTTTT. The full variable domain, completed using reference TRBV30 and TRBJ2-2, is SQTIHQWPATLVQPVGSPLSLECTVEGTSNPNLYWYRQAAGRGLQLLFYSVGIGQISSEVPQNLSASRPQDRQFILSSKKLLLSDSGFYLCAYHTANTGELFFGEGSRLTVL.

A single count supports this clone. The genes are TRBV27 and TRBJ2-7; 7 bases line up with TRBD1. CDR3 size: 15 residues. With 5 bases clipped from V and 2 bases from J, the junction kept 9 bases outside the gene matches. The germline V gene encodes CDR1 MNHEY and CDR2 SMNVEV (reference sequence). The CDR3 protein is CASSPQLGQPYEQYF. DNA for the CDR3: TGTGCCAGCAGTCCCCAACTGGGACAGCCCTACGAGCAGTACTTC.

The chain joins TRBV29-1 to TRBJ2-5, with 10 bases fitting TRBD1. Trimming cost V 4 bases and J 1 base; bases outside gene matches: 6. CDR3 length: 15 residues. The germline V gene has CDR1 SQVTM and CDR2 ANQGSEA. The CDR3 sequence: CSVGGGTGAQETQYF. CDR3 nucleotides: TGCAGCGTTGGGGGCGGGACAGGGGCCCAAGAGACCCAGTACTTC.

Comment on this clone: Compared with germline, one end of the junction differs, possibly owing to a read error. In nucleotides, the CDR3 is TGCAGTTCCCATTTTGAAGCTTTCTTT. Residues: CSSHFEAFF. The chain employs TRBV2 and TRBJ1-1; D ambiguous. The CDR3 runs to 9 residues. Germline V gives CDR1 SNHLY, CDR2 FYNNEI.

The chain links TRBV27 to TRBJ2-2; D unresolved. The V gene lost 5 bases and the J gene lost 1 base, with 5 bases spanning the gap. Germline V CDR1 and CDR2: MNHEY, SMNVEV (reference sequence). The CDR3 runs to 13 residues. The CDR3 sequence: CASSAVNTGELFF. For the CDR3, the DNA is TGTGCCAGCAGTGCAGTGAACACCGGGGAGCTGTTTTTT.